The rows below give T cell receptor beta chains drawn from one sample of a study of glioma-infiltrating T cells after dendritic cell vaccination. TCRdb's table, derived via immunoSEQ multiplex PCR, lists solely in-frame clones and lacks some. Among approximately 50,000 clones, more than 70% were seen once, and the ten largest hold around 8.5%. Sequencing was performed on blood, taken after dendritic cell vaccination. The receptors were gathered from a human donor with glioblastoma. The CDR3 runs from the conserved cysteine through the conserved F or W. D genes are given only for firm matches. A clone size is listed for some rows: how often the clone was seen (once, few, many), or a class if it is expanded.

J gene: TRBJ1-5
D gene: .
CDR3 length: 13
V gene: TRBV30
clone size: .
CDR3 protein: CAWQGSGNQPQHF
CDR3 DNA: TGTGCCTGGCAGGGGAGCGGCAATCAGCCCCAGCATTTT

J gene: TRBJ2-7
D gene: TRBD2
CDR3 length: 17
V gene: TRBV11-3
clone size: .
CDR3 protein: CASSPTLALAGEGPQYF
CDR3 DNA: TGTGCCAGCTCTCCAACCCTTGCACTAGCGGGGGAAGGTCCGCAGTACTTC

J gene: TRBJ2-5
D gene: TRBD1
CDR3 length: 15
V gene: TRBV30
clone size: once
CDR3 protein: CAWSAARGQIETQYF
CDR3 DNA: TGTGCCTGGAGTGCGGCCAGGGGGCAAATAGAGACCCAGTACTTC

J gene: TRBJ2-7
D gene: .
CDR3 length: 14
V gene: TRBV4-1
clone size: .
CDR3 protein: CASSQGGGNPEQYF
CDR3 DNA: TGCGCCAGCAGCCAAGGAGGGGGTAATCCCGAGCAGTACTTC

J gene: TRBJ1-1
D gene: .
CDR3 length: 14
V gene: TRBV9
clone size: .
CDR3 protein: CASSVGGVNTEAFF
CDR3 DNA: TGTGCCAGCAGCGTAGGAGGAGTGAACACTGAAGCTTTCTTT

J gene: TRBJ2-5
D gene: TRBD2
CDR3 length: 13
V gene: TRBV9
clone size: once
CDR3 protein: CASSPTSAETQYF
CDR3 DNA: TGTGCCAGCAGCCCGACTAGCGCAGAGACCCAGTACTTC

J gene: TRBJ1-4
D gene: .
CDR3 length: 12
V gene: TRBV27
clone size: once
CDR3 protein: CASSITGEKLFF
CDR3 DNA: TGTGCCAGCAGTATCACAGGGGAAAAACTGTTTTTT

J gene: TRBJ1-1
D gene: .
CDR3 length: 14
V gene: TRBV7-9
clone size: .
CDR3 protein: CASSLVQQSTEAFF
CDR3 DNA: TGTGCCAGCAGCTTAGTACAGCAGTCCACTGAAGCTTTCTTT

J gene: TRBJ1-4
D gene: TRBD1
CDR3 length: 15
V gene: TRBV7-2
clone size: .
CDR3 protein: CASSVDRGYNEKLFF
CDR3 DNA: TGTGCCAGCAGCGTGGACAGGGGATATAATGAAAAACTGTTTTTT

J gene: TRBJ2-3
D gene: TRBD2
CDR3 length: 16
V gene: TRBV5-1
clone size: .
CDR3 protein: CASSLEGTMFTDTQYF
CDR3 DNA: TGCGCCAGCAGCTTGGAAGGGACTATGTTCACAGATACGCAGTATTTT

J gene: TRBJ2-7
D gene: TRBD1
CDR3 length: 13
V gene: TRBV5-1
clone size: .
CDR3 protein: CASSQDRAYEQYF
CDR3 DNA: TGCGCCAGCAGCCAGGACAGGGCCTACGAGCAGTACTTC

J gene: TRBJ1-2
D gene: .
CDR3 length: 14
V gene: TRBV11-1
clone size: .
CDR3 protein: CASSLVGGNYGYTF
CDR3 DNA: TGTGCCAGCAGCTTAGTCGGAGGGAACTATGGCTACACCTTC

J gene: TRBJ2-3
D gene: TRBD1
CDR3 length: 19
V gene: TRBV11-3
clone size: few
CDR3 protein: CASSFPGTGLLGGTDTQYF
CDR3 DNA: TGTGCCAGCAGCTTCCCCGGGACAGGGCTGTTGGGTGGCACAGATACGCAGTATTTT

J gene: TRBJ1-3
D gene: .
CDR3 length: 14
V gene: TRBV5-1
clone size: few
CDR3 protein: CASSPDGVEYGIYF
CDR3 DNA: TGCGCCAGCAGCCCAGACGGGGTTGAGTACGGGATATATTTT

J gene: TRBJ1-1
D gene: .
CDR3 length: 11
V gene: TRBV12-5
clone size: .
CDR3 protein: CASGPGVGAFF
CDR3 DNA: TGTGCTAGTGGTCCCGGGGTTGGAGCTTTCTTT

J gene: TRBJ2-7
D gene: .
CDR3 length: 11
V gene: TRBV30
clone size: .
CDR3 protein: CAWSAIYEQYF
CDR3 DNA: TGTGCCTGGAGTGCCATTTACGAGCAGTACTTC

J gene: TRBJ2-7
D gene: .
CDR3 length: 14
V gene: TRBV5-1
clone size: .
CDR3 protein: CASSLSPDSYEQYF
CDR3 DNA: TGCGCCAGCAGCTTGTCTCCAGATTCCTACGAGCAGTACTTC

J gene: TRBJ1-2
D gene: .
CDR3 length: 12
V gene: TRBV19
clone size: many
CDR3 protein: CASWAGGGGYTF
CDR3 DNA: TGTGCCAGCTGGGCTGGAGGTGGTGGCTACACCTTC

J gene: TRBJ2-5
D gene: TRBD2
CDR3 length: 15
V gene: TRBV27
clone size: .
CDR3 protein: CASSFSGGTQETQYF
CDR3 DNA: TGTGCCAGCAGCTTCTCGGGGGGTACCCAAGAGACCCAGTACTTC

J gene: TRBJ1-2
D gene: .
CDR3 length: 19
V gene: TRBV6-1
clone size: .
CDR3 protein: CASSDGGETWRGAGYGYTF
CDR3 DNA: TGTGCCAGCAGTGACGGCGGGGAGACCTGGCGAGGTGCTGGCTATGGCTACACCTTC

J gene: TRBJ2-2
D gene: .
CDR3 length: 15
V gene: TRBV28
clone size: .
CDR3 protein: CASNPGTPNTGELFF
CDR3 DNA: TGTGCCAGCAACCCGGGGACACCAAACACCGGGGAGCTGTTTTTT

J gene: TRBJ2-1
D gene: .
CDR3 length: 15
V gene: TRBV5-6
clone size: .
CDR3 protein: CASSWRGTSYNEQFF
CDR3 DNA: TGTGCCAGCAGCTGGAGGGGAACCTCCTACAATGAGCAGTTCTTC

J gene: TRBJ2-5
D gene: .
CDR3 length: 15
V gene: TRBV9
clone size: .
CDR3 protein: CASSVSGDDRETQYF
CDR3 DNA: TGTGCCAGCAGCGTATCGGGGGACGATCGAGAGACCCAGTACTTC

J gene: TRBJ1-1
D gene: TRBD1
CDR3 length: 14
V gene: TRBV5-4
clone size: .
CDR3 protein: CASSLTGVGTEAFF
CDR3 DNA: TGTGCCAGCAGCTTGACAGGGGTGGGGACTGAAGCTTTCTTT

J gene: TRBJ1-6
D gene: .
CDR3 length: 15
V gene: TRBV28
clone size: .
CDR3 protein: CAGRTGSSYNSPLHF
CDR3 DNA: TGTGCCGGCCGAACAGGGAGCTCCTATAATTCACCCCTCCACTTT

J gene: TRBJ1-6
D gene: TRBD1
CDR3 length: 14
V gene: TRBV5-1
clone size: few
CDR3 protein: CASSSQGVYSPLHF
CDR3 DNA: TGCGCCAGCAGCTCCCAGGGGGTTTATTCACCCCTCCACTTT

J gene: TRBJ2-1
D gene: .
CDR3 length: 14
V gene: TRBV9
clone size: .
CDR3 protein: CASSPHIGGDEQFF
CDR3 DNA: TGTGCCAGCAGCCCACATATTGGGGGCGATGAGCAGTTCTTC

J gene: TRBJ2-3
D gene: .
CDR3 length: 15
V gene: TRBV5-4
clone size: .
CDR3 protein: CASSLGTGVMDTQYF
CDR3 DNA: TGTGCCAGCAGCTTGGGAACGGGGGTGATGGATACGCAGTATTTT

J gene: TRBJ2-7
D gene: .
CDR3 length: 14
V gene: TRBV4-1
clone size: .
CDR3 protein: CASSQGLARYEQYF
CDR3 DNA: TGCGCCAGCAGCCAAGGCCTAGCCCGCTACGAGCAGTACTTC

J gene: TRBJ2-2
D gene: .
CDR3 length: 15
V gene: TRBV4-3
clone size: once
CDR3 protein: CASSPRDTNTGELFF
CDR3 DNA: TGCGCCAGCAGCCCCCGGGACACCAACACCGGGGAGCTGTTTTTT

J gene: TRBJ2-7
D gene: .
CDR3 length: 14
V gene: TRBV30
clone size: .
CDR3 protein: CAWSVTGGPYEQYF
CDR3 DNA: TGTGCCTGGAGTGTAACCGGGGGTCCCTACGAGCAGTACTTC

J gene: TRBJ2-6
D gene: .
CDR3 length: 19
V gene: TRBV11-2
clone size: .
CDR3 protein: CASSSPQGHVGLGANVLTF
CDR3 DNA: TGTGCCAGCAGCTCCCCCCAGGGCCACGTGGGACTTGGGGCCAACGTCCTGACTTTC

J gene: TRBJ2-7
D gene: .
CDR3 length: 13
V gene: TRBV6-5
clone size: .
CDR3 protein: CASSYSGTREQYF
CDR3 DNA: TGTGCCAGCAGTTACTCAGGAACGCGGGAGCAGTACTTC

J gene: TRBJ1-5
D gene: .
CDR3 length: 12
V gene: TRBV2
clone size: .
CDR3 protein: CASSEAAAGGHF
CDR3 DNA: TGTGCCAGCAGTGAAGCTGCCGCGGGCGGGCATTTT

J gene: TRBJ2-3
D gene: TRBD2
CDR3 length: 15
V gene: TRBV7-3
clone size: few
CDR3 protein: CASSFLAGGQDTQYF
CDR3 DNA: TGTGCCAGCAGCTTTTTAGCGGGGGGACAAGATACGCAGTATTTT

J gene: TRBJ2-7
D gene: .
CDR3 length: 14
V gene: TRBV5-4
clone size: once
CDR3 protein: CASSFGQRSYEQYF
CDR3 DNA: TGTGCCAGCAGCTTCGGACAGCGGAGCTACGAGCAGTACTTC

J gene: TRBJ1-1
D gene: .
CDR3 length: 16
V gene: TRBV28
clone size: .
CDR3 protein: CASSRPPLQGNTEAFF
CDR3 DNA: TGTGCCAGCTCAAGGCCCCCGTTACAGGGGAACACTGAAGCTTTCTTT

J gene: TRBJ1-4
D gene: .
CDR3 length: 13
V gene: TRBV5-4
clone size: .
CDR3 protein: CASSLASGKKLFF
CDR3 DNA: TGTGCCAGCAGCTTGGCTTCAGGGAAAAAACTGTTTTTT

J gene: TRBJ1-1
D gene: TRBD1
CDR3 length: 16
V gene: TRBV9
clone size: .
CDR3 protein: CASSVVRDREITEAFF
CDR3 DNA: TGTGCCAGCAGCGTAGTGCGGGACAGGGAAATCACTGAAGCTTTCTTT

J gene: TRBJ2-7
D gene: TRBD1
CDR3 length: 13
V gene: TRBV27
clone size: .
CDR3 protein: CASSRTGRGEQYF
CDR3 DNA: TGTGCCAGCAGTCGGACAGGAAGGGGCGAGCAGTACTTC

J gene: TRBJ1-5
D gene: .
CDR3 length: 15
V gene: TRBV18
clone size: .
CDR3 protein: CASSPQGGSNQPQHF
CDR3 DNA: TGTGCCAGCTCACCACAGGGGGGGAGCAATCAGCCCCAGCATTTT

J gene: TRBJ2-3
D gene: TRBD2
CDR3 length: 15
V gene: TRBV5-6
clone size: .
CDR3 protein: CASSGGGWYTDTQYF
CDR3 DNA: TGTGCCAGCAGCGGGGGGGGGTGGTACACAGATACGCAGTATTTT

J gene: TRBJ1-5
D gene: .
CDR3 length: 13
V gene: TRBV10-3
clone size: .
CDR3 protein: CAINEGPGQPQHF
CDR3 DNA: TGTGCCATCAATGAGGGCCCGGGGCAGCCCCAGCATTTT

J gene: TRBJ2-5
D gene: TRBD2
CDR3 length: 16
V gene: TRBV18
clone size: .
CDR3 protein: CASSWSPMAGEETQYF
CDR3 DNA: TGTGCCAGCTCATGGTCCCCCATGGCGGGGGAAGAGACCCAGTACTTC

J gene: TRBJ1-1
D gene: .
CDR3 length: 11
V gene: TRBV29-1
clone size: once
CDR3 protein: CSALMNTEAFF
CDR3 DNA: TGCAGCGCTTTAATGAACACTGAAGCTTTCTTT

J gene: TRBJ1-5
D gene: TRBD1
CDR3 length: 14
V gene: TRBV2
clone size: .
CDR3 protein: CASSELTGVQPQHF
CDR3 DNA: TGTGCCAGCAGTGAGTTGACAGGGGTTCAGCCCCAGCATTTT

J gene: TRBJ2-1
D gene: TRBD1
CDR3 length: 15
V gene: TRBV19
clone size: .
CDR3 protein: CASSTRQGAYNEQFF
CDR3 DNA: TGTGCCAGTAGTACTCGACAGGGGGCCTACAATGAGCAGTTCTTC